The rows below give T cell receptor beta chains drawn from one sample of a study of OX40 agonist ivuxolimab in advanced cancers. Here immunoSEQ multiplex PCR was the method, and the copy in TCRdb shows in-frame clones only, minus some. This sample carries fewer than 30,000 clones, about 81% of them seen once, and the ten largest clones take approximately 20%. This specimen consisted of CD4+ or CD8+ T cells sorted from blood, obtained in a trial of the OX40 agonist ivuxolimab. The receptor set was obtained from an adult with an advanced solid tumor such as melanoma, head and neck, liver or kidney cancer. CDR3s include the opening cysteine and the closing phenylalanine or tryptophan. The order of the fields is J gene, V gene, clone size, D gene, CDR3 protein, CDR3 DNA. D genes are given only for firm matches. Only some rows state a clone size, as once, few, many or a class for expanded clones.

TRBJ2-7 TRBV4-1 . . CASSQFRDGIYEQYF TGCGCCAGCAGCCAGTTCCGGGACGGCATCTACGAGCAGTACTTC
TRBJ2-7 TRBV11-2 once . CASSLVGNSKEQYF TGTGCCAGCAGCTTGGTGGGTAATTCGAAAGAGCAGTACTTC
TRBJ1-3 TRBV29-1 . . CSVEGMGPGNTIYF TGCAGCGTTGAAGGGATGGGGCCAGGAAACACCATATATTTT
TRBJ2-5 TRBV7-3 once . CASSLRIQETQYF TGTGCCAGCAGCTTACGCATCCAAGAGACCCAGTACTTC
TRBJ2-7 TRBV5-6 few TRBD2 CASSTGTSGRQEYF TGTGCCAGCAGCACCGGGACTAGCGGGAGACAAGAGTACTTC
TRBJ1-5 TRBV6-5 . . CASSRIYGGNQPQHF TGTGCCAGCAGTCGAATCTACGGGGGCAATCAGCCCCAGCATTTT
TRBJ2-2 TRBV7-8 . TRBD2 CASSFAGTSGGTGELFF TGTGCCAGCAGCTTCGCCGGGACTAGCGGGGGGACCGGGGAGCTGTTTTTT
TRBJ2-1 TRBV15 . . CATSKAGQLGEQFF TGTGCCACCAGTAAAGCTGGGCAATTAGGCGAGCAGTTCTTC
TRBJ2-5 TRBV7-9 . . CASSLDSTQETQYF TGTGCCAGCAGCCTCGACAGCACGCAAGAGACCCAGTACTTC
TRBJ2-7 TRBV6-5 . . CASRPQTVLEQYF TGTGCCAGCAGACCGCAGACAGTTTTGGAGCAGTACTTC
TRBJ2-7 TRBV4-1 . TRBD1 CASSGDRVGSYEQYF TGCGCCAGCAGCGGGGACAGGGTCGGGTCCTACGAGCAGTACTTC
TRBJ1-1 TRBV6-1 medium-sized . CASSERWDNTEAFF TGTGCCAGCAGTGAACGATGGGATAACACTGAAGCTTTCTTT
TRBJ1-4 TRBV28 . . CASSLGRGHGKLFF TGTGCCAGCAGTTTAGGGAGGGGACATGGGAAACTGTTTTTT
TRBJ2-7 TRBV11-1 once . CASSLAGEQYF TGTGCCAGCAGCTTAGCCGGCGAGCAGTACTTC
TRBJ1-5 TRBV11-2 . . CASRSGNQPQHF TGTGCCAGCAGAAGTGGCAATCAGCCCCAGCATTTT
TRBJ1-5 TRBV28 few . CASSRRQKPQHF TGTGCCAGCAGCCGACGACAGAAGCCCCAGCATTTT
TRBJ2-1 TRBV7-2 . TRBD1 CASSPTGGPYNEQFF TGTGCCAGCAGCCCGACAGGGGGACCATACAATGAGCAGTTCTTC
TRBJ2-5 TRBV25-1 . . CASRETQYF TGTGCCAGCAGAGAGACCCAGTACTTC
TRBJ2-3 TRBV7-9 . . CASSLLEAGEDTQYF TGTGCCAGCAGCCTCCTAGAAGCTGGGGAGGATACGCAGTATTTT
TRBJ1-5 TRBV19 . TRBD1 CASSHKQAGQNQPQHF TGTGCCAGTAGTCACAAGCAAGCGGGACAGAATCAGCCCCAGCATTTT
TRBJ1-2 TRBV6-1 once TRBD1 CASRETGHGYTF TGTGCCAGCAGGGAGACAGGGCATGGCTACACCTTC
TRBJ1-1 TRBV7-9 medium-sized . CAGTQYTEAFF TGTGCTGGGACCCAGTACACTGAAGCTTTCTTT
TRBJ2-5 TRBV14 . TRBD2 CASSQDWELAGVETQYF TGTGCCAGCAGCCAAGATTGGGAACTAGCGGGAGTAGAGACCCAGTACTTC
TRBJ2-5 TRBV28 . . CASSSGLLGETQYF TGTGCCAGCAGTTCTGGACTCCTTGGTGAGACCCAGTACTTC
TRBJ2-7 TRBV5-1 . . CASSFRGAEQYF TGCGCCAGCAGCTTCCGAGGTGCTGAGCAGTACTTC
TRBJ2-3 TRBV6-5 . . CASGYSGGGTRDTQYF TGTGCCAGCGGTTACTCTGGGGGCGGGACAAGAGATACGCAGTATTTT
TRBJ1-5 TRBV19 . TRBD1 CASTRTGARNQPQHF TGTGCCAGTACCCGGACAGGGGCTCGCAATCAGCCCCAGCATTTT
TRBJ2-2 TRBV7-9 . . CASRDREGGELFF TGTGCCAGCAGGGACAGGGAGGGCGGGGAGCTGTTTTTT
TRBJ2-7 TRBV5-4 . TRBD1 CASRSGTGVSYEQYF TGTGCCAGCAGATCCGGGACAGGGGTATCCTACGAGCAGTACTTC
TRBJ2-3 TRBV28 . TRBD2 CASSFLAGTDTQYF TGTGCCAGCAGTTTTCTAGCGGGGACAGATACGCAGTATTTT
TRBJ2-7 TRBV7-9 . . CASSSGWEQYF TGTGCCAGCAGTTCTGGGTGGGAGCAGTACTTC
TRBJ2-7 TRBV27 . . CASSLKGQYEQYF TGTGCCAGCAGTTTAAAGGGACAATACGAGCAGTACTTC
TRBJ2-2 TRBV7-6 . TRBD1 CASSPTGGEGTGELFF TGTGCCAGCAGCCCCACAGGGGGCGAGGGCACCGGGGAGCTGTTTTTT
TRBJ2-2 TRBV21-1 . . CASIPGQKNTGELFF TGTGCCAGCATACCCGGACAGAAGAACACCGGGGAGCTGTTTTTT
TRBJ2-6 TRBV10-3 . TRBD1 CAISWTGDGSGANVLTF TGTGCCATCAGCTGGACAGGGGATGGGTCTGGGGCCAACGTCCTGACTTTC
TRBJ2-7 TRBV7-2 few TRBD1 CASVGVRQGAYEQYF TGTGCCAGTGTAGGGGTCAGGCAGGGGGCATACGAGCAGTACTTC
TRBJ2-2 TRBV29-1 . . CSASAPGELFF TGCAGCGCCTCAGCCCCCGGGGAGCTGTTTTTT
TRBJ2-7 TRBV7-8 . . CASRMQGPYEQYF TGTGCCAGCAGGATGCAGGGCCCCTACGAGCAGTACTTC
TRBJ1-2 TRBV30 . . CAWSIAGGDGGYTF TGTGCCTGGAGTATAGCCGGAGGGGATGGTGGCTACACCTTC
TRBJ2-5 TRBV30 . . CAWSDEAGETQYF TGTGCCTGGAGCGACGAGGCGGGAGAGACCCAGTACTTC
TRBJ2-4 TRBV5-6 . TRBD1 CASSLGGGGKNIQYF TGTGCCAGCAGCTTGGGAGGGGGCGGAAAAAACATTCAGTACTTC
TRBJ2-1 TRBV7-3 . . CASSLGTPEQFF TGTGCCAGCAGCCTTGGGACACCGGAGCAGTTCTTC
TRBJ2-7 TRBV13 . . CASSLDYEQYF TGTGCCAGCAGCTTAGACTACGAGCAGTACTTC
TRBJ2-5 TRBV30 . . CAWDQNRETQYF TGTGCCTGGGACCAAAACAGGGAGACCCAGTACTTC
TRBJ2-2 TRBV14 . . CASSPGRLTGELFF TGTGCCAGCAGCCCCGGGCGCCTCACCGGGGAGCTGTTTTTT
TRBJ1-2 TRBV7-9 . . CASSPPGGLSYGYTF TGTGCCAGCAGCCCCCCGGGGGGCCTGAGCTATGGCTACACCTTC
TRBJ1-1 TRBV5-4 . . CASSPLGGTEAFF TGCGCCAGCAGCCCCTTGGGAGGCACTGAAGCTTTCTTT
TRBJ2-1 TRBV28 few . CASRPLAGIDEQFF TGTGCCAGCAGACCACTCGCAGGGATTGATGAGCAGTTCTTC
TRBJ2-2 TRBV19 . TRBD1 CASKGQEHTGELFF TGTGCCAGTAAGGGACAGGAACACACCGGGGAGCTGTTTTTT
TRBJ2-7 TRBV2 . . CASSAGEYHSSYEQYF TGTGCCAGCAGTGCGGGAGAATACCACTCCTCCTACGAGCAGTACTTC
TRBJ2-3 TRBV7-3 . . CASSLRRDGTQYF TGTGCCAGCAGCTTACGGCGGGATGGTACGCAGTATTTT
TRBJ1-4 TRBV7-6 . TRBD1 CASSLGGRGLNGKLFF TGTGCCAGCAGCTTGGGGGGCAGGGGGCTAAACGGAAAACTGTTTTTT
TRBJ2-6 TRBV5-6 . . CASSLGGTGANVLTF TGTGCCAGCAGCTTAGGGGGGACTGGGGCCAACGTCCTGACTTTC
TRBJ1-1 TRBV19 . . CASSMNGLNTEAFF TGTGCCAGTAGTATGAACGGCCTTAACACTGAAGCTTTCTTT
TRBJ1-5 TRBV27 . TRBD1 CASSWAGGQPQHF TGTGCCAGCAGTTGGGCAGGGGGTCAGCCCCAGCATTTT
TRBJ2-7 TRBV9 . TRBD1 CASSAGTGGSEQYF TGTGCCAGCAGTGCCGGGACAGGGGGTAGTGAGCAGTACTTC
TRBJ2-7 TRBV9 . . CASSVEGTPYEQYF TGTGCCAGCAGCGTAGAGGGGACACCCTACGAGCAGTACTTC